This T cell receptor (beta chain) is drawn from a study of PD-1 blockade in mismatch repair-deficient tumors. Broader study findings: Tumor-resident clones, often undetectable pretreatment in blood, expanded then contracted after pembrolizumab.

Germline V gene data show CDR1 as LNHDA and CDR2 as SQIVND (reference sequence). Germline trimming cut 3 bases from V and 5 bases from J; bases unmatched to any gene: 12. This CDR3 region has 18 residues. Comment on this clone: What it binds is not known.

TCRdb's table, derived via immunoSEQ multiplex PCR, lists solely in-frame clones and lacks some. This table holds about 84,000 clones, roughly 80% found once. The source material was peripheral blood, sampled 12 weeks after starting pembrolizumab. This chain uses TRBV19 with TRBJ2-3, with 12 bases lining up with TRBD2. The TCR originated in an adult with mismatch repair-deficient cancer. The CDR3: CASSMPAASGREVDTQYF. The CDR3 DNA sequence: TGTGCCAGTAGTATGCCAGCCGCTAGCGGGAGGGAGGTAGATACGCAGTATTTT.